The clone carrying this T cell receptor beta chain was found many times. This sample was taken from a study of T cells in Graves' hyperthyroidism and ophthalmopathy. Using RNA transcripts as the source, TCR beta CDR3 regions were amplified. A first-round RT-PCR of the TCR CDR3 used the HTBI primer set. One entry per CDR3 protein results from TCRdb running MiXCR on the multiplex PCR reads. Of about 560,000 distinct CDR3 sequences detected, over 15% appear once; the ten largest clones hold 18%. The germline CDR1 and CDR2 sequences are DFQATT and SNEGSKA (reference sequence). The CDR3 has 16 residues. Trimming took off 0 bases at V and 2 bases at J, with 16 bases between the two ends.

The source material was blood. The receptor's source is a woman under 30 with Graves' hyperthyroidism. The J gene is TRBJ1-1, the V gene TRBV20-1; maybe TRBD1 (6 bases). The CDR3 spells CSARELTGTKNTEAFF. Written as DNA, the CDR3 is TGCAGTGCTAGAGAGCTCACCGGGACAAAAAACACTGAAGCTTTCTTT.